Following are 15 T cell receptor beta chains from one sample sequenced in a study of blood T cells in healthy people across ages. PCR was performed a second time for about 7 to 11 cycles using a sample-barcoded 5' primer and a J-beta primer mix. In TCRdb, the 5' RACE reads were re-called with MiXCR into one record per CDR3 protein. The sample consists of around 1,800,000 distinct CDR3 sequences, about two fifths of them appearing once. Sequenced: blood. The receptor source for this set is a human donor in good health.

The gene calls are TRBV6-5 and TRBJ1-2; TRBD1 aligns across 8 bases. The CDR3 length is 15 residues. Germline V gene data show CDR1 as MNHEY and CDR2 as SVGAGI. V was clipped by 0 bases and J by 3 bases; unmatched bases: 3. CDR3 region: CASSYSPGGYYGYTF. The CDR3 region has the DNA TGTGCCAGCAGTTACTCTCCAGGGGGCTACTATGGCTACACCTTC.

The CDR3 region has the DNA TGTGCCAGCAGTTACAGGGGAGGGGTCACTGAAGCTTTCTTT. It encodes CASSYRGGVTEAFF. This chain connects TRBV6-5 to TRBJ1-1; D might be TRBD1 (5 bases). Germline CDR1 reads MNHEY; CDR2 reads SVGAGI. Trimming left V 2 bases short and J 4 bases short, with 11 bases between. CDR3 length: 14 amino acids.

The chain joins TRBV9 to TRBJ1-3; tentatively, D is TRBD1 (6 bases). Trimming pared 4 bases from V and 0 bases from J, leaving 14 bases between. The CDR3 runs to 16 residues. Germline V gene sequence: CDR1 SGDLS, CDR2 YYNGEE. This chain's CDR3 is CASSYQGTISGNTIYF. In DNA form, the CDR3 reads TGTGCCAGCAGCTATCAAGGGACAATCTCTGGAAACACCATATATTTT.

This clonotype turned up a few times. V gene TRBV6-2 or TRBV6-3 combines with J gene TRBJ2-7, with D maybe TRBD2 (5 bases). Per germline, CDR1 MNHEY and CDR2 SVGEGT. The CDR3 runs to 16 residues. Trimming removed 0 bases from V and 0 bases from J, with 12 bases in between. This CDR3 reads CASSYSNPGISYEQYF. CDR3 coding DNA: TGTGCCAGCAGTTACTCCAATCCCGGGATCTCCTACGAGCAGTACTTC.

The chain carries TRBV12-3 or TRBV12-4 and TRBJ1-5; D not certain. CDR3 length: 15 amino acids. The V and J ends lost 6 bases and 3 bases respectively, with 15 bases between them. This CDR3 reads CASSLQRGVNQPQHF. Written as DNA, the CDR3 is TGTGCCAGCAGCCTACAGCGGGGAGTCAATCAGCCCCAGCATTTT.

The rearrangement links TRBV20-1 to TRBJ2-1; 8 bases map to TRBD1. This CDR3 is 12 amino acids long. Germline CDR1 and CDR2: DFQATT and SNEGSKA (reference sequence). The CDR3 reads CMGQAVYNEQFF. CDR3 DNA sequence: TGCATGGGACAGGCCGTCTACAATGAGCAGTTCTTC.

CDR3 nucleotide sequence: TGTGCCAGCAGCCTGGCCAGGGACAGTGTCAATGGCTACACCTTC. It codes for CASSLARDSVNGYTF. V is TRBV7-2 and J is TRBJ1-2; 7 nucleotides line up with TRBD1. V trimming: 5 bases; J trimming: 6 bases; junction bases outside the gene matches: 12. Looked up from germline, CDR1 is SGHTA and CDR2 is FQGNSA. The CDR3 covers 15 residues. The full variable domain, its missing parts supplied by reference TRBV7-2 and TRBJ1-2, is GAGVSQSPSNKVTEKGKDVELRCDPISGHTALYWYRQSLGQGLEFLIYFQGNSAPDKSGLPSDRFSAERTGGSVSTLTIQRTQQEDSAVYLCASSLARDSVNGYTFGSGTRLTVV.

This clonotype was detected a few times. The chain carries TRBV19 and TRBJ1-2; D remains ambiguous. Trimming took off 3 bases at V and 0 bases at J, with 14 bases between the two ends. Germline loops: CDR1 LNHDA, CDR2 SQIVND (reference sequence). The CDR3 spans 16 residues. This chain's CDR3 is CASSMGLRVTNYGYTF. The CDR3 DNA reads TGTGCCAGTAGTATGGGTCTACGGGTCACTAACTATGGCTACACCTTC.

In its sample, this clonotype was seen a few times. The V and J genes are TRBV4-3 and TRBJ2-7, with 12 bases aligning to TRBD2. The CDR3 is 17 amino acids. V dropped 8 bases and J dropped 4; count of bases not matched to a gene: 15. Germline assignment: CDR1 LGHNA and CDR2 YSLEER. CDR3 sequence reads: CASRFWGLAGERYEQYF. The CDR3 nucleotides read TGCGCCAGCCGCTTTTGGGGACTAGCGGGCGAGAGGTACGAGCAGTACTTC.

This clonotype has a single count. The V and J genes are TRBV12-3 or TRBV12-4 and TRBJ2-1; D is possibly TRBD1 (5 bases). The CDR3 sequence is 15 residues long. Trimming shortened V by 6 bases and J by 6 bases, and 18 bases separated the two germline ends. The CDR3 DNA reads as TGTGCCAGCAGCATTTATAGGGGCTCGGGCAATGAGCAGTTCTTC. Amino acid sequence: CASSIYRGSGNEQFF.

V and J are TRBV6-5 and TRBJ2-3; D call uncertain. The germline gives CDR1 MNHEY, CDR2 SVGAGI. This CDR3 spans 11 amino acids. V lost 10 bases to trimming and J lost 2 bases, with 7 bases between them. The CDR3 DNA reads as TGTGCCACTCAGTACACAGATACGCAGTATTTT. It codes for CATQYTDTQYF.

This clonotype turned up a few times. V is TRBV11-2 and J is TRBJ2-1; D may be TRBD1 or TRBD2 (5 bases each). Germline CDR1 is SGHAT and CDR2 is FQNNGV. CDR3 length equals 15 residues. Trimming cost V 5 bases and J 0 bases, with 11 bases left between them. CDR3 nucleotides: TGTGCCAGCAGCCGAGGGGTGAGCTCCTACAATGAGCAGTTCTTC. Amino acid sequence: CASSRGVSSYNEQFF. The full variable domain, in which reference TRBV11-2 and TRBJ2-1 provide the parts outside the CDR3, is EAGVAQSPRYKIIEKRQSVAFWCNPISGHATLYWYQQILGQGPKLLIQFQNNGVVDDSQLPKDRFSAERLKGVDSTLKIQPAKLEDSAVYLCASSRGVSSYNEQFFGPGTRLTVL.

This clonotype has just one count. V and J are TRBV7-2 and TRBJ1-1; TRBD1 might be the D (6 bases). Trimming shortened V by 3 bases and J by 0 bases, and 14 bases separated the two germline ends. Germline V gene sequence: CDR1 SGHTA, CDR2 FQGNSA. CDR3 length: 16 residues. In nucleotides, the CDR3 is TGTGCCAGCAGCTTCGGGGGGGGCTGGGTGAACACTGAAGCTTTCTTT. Translated: CASSFGGGWVNTEAFF.

The chain is built from TRBV12-3 or TRBV12-4 and TRBJ1-2; D ambiguous. This CDR3 has 13 amino acids. With 1 base removed from V and 6 bases from J, the gap between germline ends came to 9 bases. Written as DNA, the CDR3 is TGTGCCAGCAGTTTAGAGGAGATCCATGGCTACACCTTC. This encodes CASSLEEIHGYTF.

Comments on this clonotype: This sequence may be a read error, since a much larger clone differs from it by one base. The chain carries TRBV2 and TRBJ2-5; tentative D call: TRBD1 (7 bases). Gene TRBJ2-7 matches the end of the DNA better, so the J call may be wrong. This CDR3 has 15 residues. Germline V gene sequence: CDR1 SNHLY, CDR2 FYNNEI. Here the CDR3 reads CAGTEGGGLMHEQYF. In nucleotides, the CDR3 is TGTGCCGGCACGGAAGGAGGGGGCCTCATGCACGAGCAGTACTTC.